The next 10 T cell receptor beta chains were all read from a single sample in a study of blood T cell repertoires in COVID-19. TCRdb keeps only in-frame clones here, not all; method: immunoSEQ multiplex PCR. The data hold roughly 240,000 clones, with roughly four fifths observed a single time. The sample was peripheral blood. The origin of the receptors is a woman aged 65 to 85 with acute or convalescent COVID-19.

The chain carries TRBV6-1 and TRBJ2-7; no reliable D call. The CDR3 sequence is 12 residues long. V lost 2 bases to trimming and J lost 3 bases, with 5 bases between them. Germline V CDR1 and CDR2: MNHNS, SASEGT. CDR3 in DNA: TGTGCCAGCAGTGAACGGTACTACGAGCAGTACTTC. Translating gives CASSERYYEQYF.

The rearrangement joins TRBV19 to TRBJ2-1; D uncertain. The CDR3 totals 14 residues. V lost 6 bases, J lost 5 bases, and 14 bases lay in between. Per the germline V gene, CDR1 is LNHDA and CDR2 is SQIVND (reference sequence). CDR3 sequence: CASSLYRADNEQFF. The CDR3 bases are TGTGCCAGTAGCCTTTACCGAGCCGACAATGAGCAGTTCTTC. Looking up the rest from reference TRBV19 and TRBJ2-1 gives the full variable domain: DGGITQSPKYLFRKEGQNVTLSCEQNLNHDAMYWYRQDPGQGLRLIYYSQIVNDFQKGDIAEGYSVSREKKESFPLTVTSAQKNPTAFYLCASSLYRADNEQFFGPGTRLTVL.

J is TRBJ2-5 and V is TRBV2, with 9 bases identical to TRBD2. Losses at the gene ends were 2 bases for V and 2 bases for J; bases not matched to a gene: 15. This CDR3 is 19 amino acids long. Germline V gives CDR1 SNHLY, CDR2 FYNNEI. CDR3 in amino acids: CASSELASGGTPAQETQYF. The DNA of the CDR3 is TGTGCCAGCAGTGAACTGGCAAGCGGGGGGACACCGGCTCAAGAGACCCAGTACTTC.

This clone has a handful of counts. This chain connects TRBV2 to TRBJ1-1; TRBD1 aligns across 8 bases. This CDR3 has 14 residues. The ends lost 10 bases at V and 0 bases at J; junction bases unmatched: 7. CDR1 SNHLY and CDR2 FYNNEI come from the germline V gene. CDR3 protein: CATLMDRVNTEAFF. The DNA of the CDR3 is TGTGCCACCTTAATGGACAGGGTGAACACTGAAGCTTTCTTT.

The chain has TRBV3-1 (or the pseudogene TRBV3-2) and TRBJ2-3; maybe TRBD1 (6 bases). CDR1 and CDR2 from the germline V gene are LGHDT and YNNKEL (reference sequence). This CDR3 spans 16 amino acids. V lost 1 base and J lost 2, with 13 bases in between. The CDR3 loop is CASSQGYAGVTDTQYF. CDR3 bases: TGTGCCAGCAGCCAAGGCTACGCAGGGGTCACAGATACGCAGTATTTT.

This CDR3 reads CASSQSIQRNTEAFF. For the CDR3, the DNA is TGCGCCAGCAGCCAAAGTATACAGAGGAACACTGAAGCTTTCTTT. This chain links TRBV4-3 with TRBJ1-1; D unresolved. V gave up 2 bases and J gave up 1 base, with 11 bases separating them. The CDR3 loop spans 15 amino acids. Germline lookup yields CDR1 LGHNA and CDR2 YSLEER.

This clone appeared a single time. The V and J genes are TRBV2 and TRBJ1-1; D remains unclear. CDR1 is SNHLY and CDR2 is FYNNEI in the germline V gene. V shed 1 base and J shed 5 bases, with 8 bases lying between them. CDR3 size: 13 residues. DNA for the CDR3: TGTGCCAGCAGTGAAGACGGGTATACTGAAGCTTTCTTT. Amino acids: CASSEDGYTEAFF.

The V and J genes are TRBV21-1 and TRBJ1-5. TRBV21-1 is annotated as a pseudogene. The CDR3 spans 17 residues. The CDR3 is CASSKAPQEAVSQPQHF. Here the CDR3 DNA reads TGTGCCAGCAGCAAAGCCCCTCAAGAAGCGGTTAGTCAGCCCCAGCATTTT.

The chain combines TRBV19 with TRBJ1-1; no definite D call. The CDR3 is 11 amino acids. V lost 1 base and J lost 8, with 5 bases in between. Germline CDR1 is LNHDA and CDR2 is SQIVND (reference sequence). DNA for the CDR3: TGTGCCAGTAGTATAGTGGCCGAAGCTTTCTTT. Its translation: CASSIVAEAFF.

This chain uses TRBV27 with TRBJ2-7; 9 positions match TRBD1. The germline CDR1 and CDR2 sequences are MNHEY and SMNVEV (reference sequence). V gave up 5 bases and J gave up 2 bases; unmatched junction bases: 10. CDR3 length equals 16 residues. The chain's CDR3 is CASSPKVGQGPYEQYF. DNA of the CDR3: TGTGCCAGCAGTCCGAAAGTGGGACAGGGTCCCTACGAGCAGTACTTC.